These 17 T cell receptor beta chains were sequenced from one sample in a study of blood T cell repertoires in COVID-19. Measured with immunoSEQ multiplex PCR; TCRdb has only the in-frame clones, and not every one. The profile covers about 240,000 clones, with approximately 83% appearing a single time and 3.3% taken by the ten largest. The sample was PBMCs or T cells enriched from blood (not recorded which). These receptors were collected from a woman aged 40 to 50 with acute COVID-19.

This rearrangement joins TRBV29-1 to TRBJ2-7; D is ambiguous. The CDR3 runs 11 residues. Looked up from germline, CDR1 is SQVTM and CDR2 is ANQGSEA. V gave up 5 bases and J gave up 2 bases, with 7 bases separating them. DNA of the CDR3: TGCAGCGTTCAGGTAGCCTACGAGCAGTACTTC. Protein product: CSVQVAYEQYF.

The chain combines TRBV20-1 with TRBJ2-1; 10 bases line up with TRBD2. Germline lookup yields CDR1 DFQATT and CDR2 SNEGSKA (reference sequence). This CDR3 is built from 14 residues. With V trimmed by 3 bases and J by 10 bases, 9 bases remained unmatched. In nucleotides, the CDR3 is TGCAGTGCTAGTCAGCGGGAGGGCCTAGGGGAGCAGTTCTTC. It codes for CSASQREGLGEQFF.

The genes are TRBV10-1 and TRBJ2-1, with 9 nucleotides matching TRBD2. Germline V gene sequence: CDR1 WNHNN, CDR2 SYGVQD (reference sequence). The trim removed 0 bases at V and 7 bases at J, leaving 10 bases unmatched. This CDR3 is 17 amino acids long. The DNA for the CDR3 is TGCGCCAGCAGTGAGTCGGTTTTCGCGGGAGGGTCGAATGAGCAGTTCTTC. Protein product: CASSESVFAGGSNEQFF.

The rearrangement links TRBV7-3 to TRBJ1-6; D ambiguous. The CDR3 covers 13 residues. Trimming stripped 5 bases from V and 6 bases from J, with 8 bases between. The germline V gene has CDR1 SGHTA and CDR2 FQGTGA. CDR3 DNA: TGTGCCAGCAGCCTCGACATTAATTCACCCCTCCACTTT. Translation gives CASSLDINSPLHF.

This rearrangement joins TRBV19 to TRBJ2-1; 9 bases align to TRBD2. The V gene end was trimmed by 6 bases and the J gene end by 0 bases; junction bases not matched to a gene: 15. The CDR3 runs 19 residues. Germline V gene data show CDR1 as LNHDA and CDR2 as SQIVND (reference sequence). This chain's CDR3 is CASRAGTSGPRSSYNEQFF. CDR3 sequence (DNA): TGTGCCAGTAGGGCCGGAACTAGCGGGCCTCGAAGCTCCTACAATGAGCAGTTCTTC.

For the CDR3, the DNA is TGTGCCAGCAGCTCCAGGGGGCGAAACTATGGCTACACCTTC. This sequence encodes CASSSRGRNYGYTF. The chain is built from TRBV5-6 and TRBJ1-2; TRBD1 aligns across 8 bases. The CDR3 runs 14 residues. V trimming: 3 bases; J trimming: 2 bases; junction bases outside the gene matches: 3. Germline CDR1 and CDR2: SGHDT and YYEEEE.

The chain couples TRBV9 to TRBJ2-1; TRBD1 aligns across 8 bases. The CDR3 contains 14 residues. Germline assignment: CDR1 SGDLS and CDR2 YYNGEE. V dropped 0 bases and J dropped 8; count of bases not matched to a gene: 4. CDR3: CASSVGTGTHEQFF. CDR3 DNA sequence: TGTGCCAGCAGCGTAGGGACAGGGACCCATGAGCAGTTCTTC.

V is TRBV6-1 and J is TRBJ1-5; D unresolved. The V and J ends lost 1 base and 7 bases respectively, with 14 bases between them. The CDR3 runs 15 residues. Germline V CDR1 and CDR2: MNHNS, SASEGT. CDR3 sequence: CASSEGREEGQPQHF. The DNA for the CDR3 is TGTGCCAGCAGTGAAGGGAGGGAAGAAGGCCAGCCCCAGCATTTT.

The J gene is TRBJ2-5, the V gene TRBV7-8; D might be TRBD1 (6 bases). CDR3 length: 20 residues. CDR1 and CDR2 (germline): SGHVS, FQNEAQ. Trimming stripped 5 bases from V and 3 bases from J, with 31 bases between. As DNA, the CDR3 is TGTGCCAGCAGCCGAGAGGGGCAGGGGCGCGGTTTGCTCACAAAAGAGACCCAGTACTTC. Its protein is CASSREGQGRGLLTKETQYF.

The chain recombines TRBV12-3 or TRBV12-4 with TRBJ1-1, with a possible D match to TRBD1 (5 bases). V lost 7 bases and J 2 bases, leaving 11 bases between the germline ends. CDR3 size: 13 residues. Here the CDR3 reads CASNPTVNTEAFF. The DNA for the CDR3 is TGTGCCAGCAACCCGACAGTTAACACTGAAGCTTTCTTT.

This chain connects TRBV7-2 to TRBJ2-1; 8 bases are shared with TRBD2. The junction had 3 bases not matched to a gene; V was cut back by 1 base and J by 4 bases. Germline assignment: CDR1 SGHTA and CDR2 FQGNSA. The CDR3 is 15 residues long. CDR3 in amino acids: CASSLEAGAYNEQFF. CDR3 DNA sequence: TGTGCCAGCAGCTTAGAAGCGGGAGCATACAATGAGCAGTTCTTC.

In DNA form, the CDR3 reads TGTGCCACAACCAGCGGGAGGGCTGGGAACACCGGGGAGCTGTTTTTT. This encodes CATTSGRAGNTGELFF. This chain links TRBV15 with TRBJ2-2; 10 positions agree with TRBD2. CDR1 and CDR2 (germline): LNHNV, YYDKDF (reference sequence). The junction had 8 bases not matched to a gene; V was cut back by 9 bases and J by 1 base. The CDR3 is made up of 16 amino acids.

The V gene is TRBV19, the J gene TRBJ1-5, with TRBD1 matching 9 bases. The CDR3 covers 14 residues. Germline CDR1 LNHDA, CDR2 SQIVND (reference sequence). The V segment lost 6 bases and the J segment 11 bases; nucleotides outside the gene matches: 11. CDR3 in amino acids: CASSNRDRAMAQHF. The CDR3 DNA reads TGTGCCAGTAGCAACCGGGACAGGGCCATGGCCCAGCATTTT.

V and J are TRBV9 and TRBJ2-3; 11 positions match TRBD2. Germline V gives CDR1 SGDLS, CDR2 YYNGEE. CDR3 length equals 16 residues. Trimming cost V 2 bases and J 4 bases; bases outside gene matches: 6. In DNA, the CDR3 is TGTGCCAGCAGCGTCTTAGCGGGAGGGTTGGCAGATACGCAGTATTTT. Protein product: CASSVLAGGLADTQYF.

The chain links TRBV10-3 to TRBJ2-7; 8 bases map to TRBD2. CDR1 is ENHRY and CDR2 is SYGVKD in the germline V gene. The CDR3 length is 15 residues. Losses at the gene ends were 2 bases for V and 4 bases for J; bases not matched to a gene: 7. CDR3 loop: CAISERTRGGYEQYF. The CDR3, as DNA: TGTGCCATCAGTGAGCGGACGCGCGGGGGGTACGAGCAGTACTTC.

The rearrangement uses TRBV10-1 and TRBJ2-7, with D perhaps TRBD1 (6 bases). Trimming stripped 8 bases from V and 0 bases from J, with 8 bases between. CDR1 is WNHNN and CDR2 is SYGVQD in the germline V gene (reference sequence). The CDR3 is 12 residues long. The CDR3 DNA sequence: TGCGCCAGCGGGGACAACTCCTACGAGCAGTACTTC. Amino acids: CASGDNSYEQYF.

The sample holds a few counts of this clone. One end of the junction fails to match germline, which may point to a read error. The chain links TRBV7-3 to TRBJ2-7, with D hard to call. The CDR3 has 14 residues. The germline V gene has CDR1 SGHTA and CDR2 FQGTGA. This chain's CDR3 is CASSLTPDSDEQYF. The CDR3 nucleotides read TGTGCCAGCAGCTTAACTCCCGACTCCGACGAGCAGTACTTC.